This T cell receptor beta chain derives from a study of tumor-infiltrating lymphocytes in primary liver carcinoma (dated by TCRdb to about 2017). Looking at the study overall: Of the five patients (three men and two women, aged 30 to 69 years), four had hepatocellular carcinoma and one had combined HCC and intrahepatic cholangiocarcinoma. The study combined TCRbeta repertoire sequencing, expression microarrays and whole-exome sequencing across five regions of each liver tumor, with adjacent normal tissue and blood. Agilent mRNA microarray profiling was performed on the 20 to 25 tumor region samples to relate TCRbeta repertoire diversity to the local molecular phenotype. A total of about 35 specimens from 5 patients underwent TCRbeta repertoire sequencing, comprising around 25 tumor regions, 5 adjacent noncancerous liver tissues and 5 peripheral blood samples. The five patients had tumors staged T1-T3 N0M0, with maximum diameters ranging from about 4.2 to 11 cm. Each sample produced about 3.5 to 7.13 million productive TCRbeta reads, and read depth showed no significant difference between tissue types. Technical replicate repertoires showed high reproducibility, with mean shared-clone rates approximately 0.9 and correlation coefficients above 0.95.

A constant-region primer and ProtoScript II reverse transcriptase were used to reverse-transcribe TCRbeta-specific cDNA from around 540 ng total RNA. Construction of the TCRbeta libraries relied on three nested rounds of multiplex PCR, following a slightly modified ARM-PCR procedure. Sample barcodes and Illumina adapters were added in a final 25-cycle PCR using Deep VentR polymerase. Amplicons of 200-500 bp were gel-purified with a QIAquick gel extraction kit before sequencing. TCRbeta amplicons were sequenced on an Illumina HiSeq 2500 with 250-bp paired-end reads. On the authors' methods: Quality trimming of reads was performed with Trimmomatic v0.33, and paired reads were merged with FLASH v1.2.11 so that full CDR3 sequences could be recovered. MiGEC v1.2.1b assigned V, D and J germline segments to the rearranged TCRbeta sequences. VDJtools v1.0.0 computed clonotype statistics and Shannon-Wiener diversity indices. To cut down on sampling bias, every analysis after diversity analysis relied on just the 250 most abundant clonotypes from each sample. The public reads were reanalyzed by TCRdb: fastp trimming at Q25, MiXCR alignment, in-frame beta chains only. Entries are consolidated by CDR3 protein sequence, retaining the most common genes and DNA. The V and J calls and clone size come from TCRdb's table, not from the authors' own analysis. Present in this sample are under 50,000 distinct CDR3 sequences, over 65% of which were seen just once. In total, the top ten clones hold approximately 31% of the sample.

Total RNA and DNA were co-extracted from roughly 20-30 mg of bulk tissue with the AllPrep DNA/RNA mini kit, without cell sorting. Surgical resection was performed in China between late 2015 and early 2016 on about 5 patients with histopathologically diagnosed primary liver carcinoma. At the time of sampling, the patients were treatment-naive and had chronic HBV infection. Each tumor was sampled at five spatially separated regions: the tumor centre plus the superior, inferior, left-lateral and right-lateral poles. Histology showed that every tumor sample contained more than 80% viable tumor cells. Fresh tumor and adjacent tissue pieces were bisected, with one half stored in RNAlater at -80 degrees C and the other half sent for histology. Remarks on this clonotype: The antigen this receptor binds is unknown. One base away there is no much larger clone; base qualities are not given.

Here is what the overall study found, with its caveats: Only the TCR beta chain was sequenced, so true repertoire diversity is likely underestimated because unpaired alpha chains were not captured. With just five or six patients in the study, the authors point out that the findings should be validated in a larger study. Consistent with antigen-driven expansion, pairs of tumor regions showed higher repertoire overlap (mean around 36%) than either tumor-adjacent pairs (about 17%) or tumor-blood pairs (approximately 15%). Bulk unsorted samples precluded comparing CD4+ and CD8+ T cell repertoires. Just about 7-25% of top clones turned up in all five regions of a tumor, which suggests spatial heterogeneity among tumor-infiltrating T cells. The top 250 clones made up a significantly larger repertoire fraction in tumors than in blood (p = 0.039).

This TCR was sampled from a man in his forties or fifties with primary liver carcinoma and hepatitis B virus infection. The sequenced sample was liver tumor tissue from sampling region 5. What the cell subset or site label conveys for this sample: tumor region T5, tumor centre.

The CDR3 amino acid sequence is: CASSQRSGTYNEQFF. The DNA reads as follows: TGCGCCAGCAGCCAAAGATCTGGCACCTACAATGAGCAGTTCTTC. This chain joins TRBV4-1 to TRBJ2-1, with the identity of the D gene unclear. The germline V gene encodes CDR1 MGHRA and CDR2 YSYEKL. The CDR3 spans 15 residues, from the cysteine through the phenylalanine. The sequence is cut down to CDR3 DNA, 45 bases in frame from base 1. The V and J ends are trimmed by 2 bases and 2 bases, leaving 10 bases between them.